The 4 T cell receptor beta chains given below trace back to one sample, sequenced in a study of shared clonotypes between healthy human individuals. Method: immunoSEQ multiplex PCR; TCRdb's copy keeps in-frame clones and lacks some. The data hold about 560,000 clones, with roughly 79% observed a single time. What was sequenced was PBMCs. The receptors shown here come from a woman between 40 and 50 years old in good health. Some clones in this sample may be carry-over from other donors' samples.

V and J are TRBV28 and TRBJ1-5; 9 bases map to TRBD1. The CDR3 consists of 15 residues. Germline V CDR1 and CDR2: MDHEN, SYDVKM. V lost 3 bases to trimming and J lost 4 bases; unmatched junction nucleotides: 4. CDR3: CASSFYRGLNQPQHF. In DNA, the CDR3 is TGTGCCAGCAGTTTTTACAGGGGGCTGAATCAGCCCCAGCATTTT.

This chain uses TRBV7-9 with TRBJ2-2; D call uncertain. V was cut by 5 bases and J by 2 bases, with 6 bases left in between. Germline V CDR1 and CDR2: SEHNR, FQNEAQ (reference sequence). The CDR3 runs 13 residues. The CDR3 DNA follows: TGTGCCAGCAGCCCCCTTAACACCGGGGAGCTGTTTTTT. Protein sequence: CASSPLNTGELFF.

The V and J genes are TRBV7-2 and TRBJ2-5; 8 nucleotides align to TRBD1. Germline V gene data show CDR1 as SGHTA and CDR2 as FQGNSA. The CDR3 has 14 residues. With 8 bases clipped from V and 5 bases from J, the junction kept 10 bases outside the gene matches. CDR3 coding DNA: TGTGCCAGCCTTCCAGGGGGCGCGGGGGAGACCCAGTACTTC. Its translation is CASLPGGAGETQYF.

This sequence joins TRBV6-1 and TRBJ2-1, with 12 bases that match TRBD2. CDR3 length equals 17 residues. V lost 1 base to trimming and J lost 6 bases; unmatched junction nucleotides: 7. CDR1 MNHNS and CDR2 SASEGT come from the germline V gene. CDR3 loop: CASSEVWLAGGFNEQFF. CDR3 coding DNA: TGTGCCAGCAGTGAAGTCTGGCTAGCGGGAGGGTTCAATGAGCAGTTCTTC.